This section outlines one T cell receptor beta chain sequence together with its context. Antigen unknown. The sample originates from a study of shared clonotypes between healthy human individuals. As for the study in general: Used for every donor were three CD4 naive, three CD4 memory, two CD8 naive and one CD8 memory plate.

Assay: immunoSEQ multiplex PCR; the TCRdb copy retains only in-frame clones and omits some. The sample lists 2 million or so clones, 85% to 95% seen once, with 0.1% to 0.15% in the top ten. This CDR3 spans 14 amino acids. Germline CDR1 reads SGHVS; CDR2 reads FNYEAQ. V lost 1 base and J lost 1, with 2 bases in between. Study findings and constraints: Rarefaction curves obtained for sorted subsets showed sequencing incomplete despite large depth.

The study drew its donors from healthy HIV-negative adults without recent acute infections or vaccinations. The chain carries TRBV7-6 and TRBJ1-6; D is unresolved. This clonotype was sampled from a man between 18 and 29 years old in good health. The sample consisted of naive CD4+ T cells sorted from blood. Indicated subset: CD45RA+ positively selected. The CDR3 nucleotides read TGTGCCAGCAGCTTAGTGTCCTATAATTCACCCCTCCACTTT. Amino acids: CASSLVSYNSPLHF.